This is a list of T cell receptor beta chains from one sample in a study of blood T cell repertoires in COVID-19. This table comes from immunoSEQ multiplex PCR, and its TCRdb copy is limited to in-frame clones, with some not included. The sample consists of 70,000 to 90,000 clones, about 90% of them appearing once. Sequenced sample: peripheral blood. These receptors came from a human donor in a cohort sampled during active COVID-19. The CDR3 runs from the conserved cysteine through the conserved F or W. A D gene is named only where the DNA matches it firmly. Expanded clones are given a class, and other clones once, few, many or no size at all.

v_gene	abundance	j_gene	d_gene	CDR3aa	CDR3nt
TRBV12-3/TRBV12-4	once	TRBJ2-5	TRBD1	CASRRTGGETQYF	TGTGCCAGCAGGAGGACAGGGGGTGAGACCCAGTACTTC
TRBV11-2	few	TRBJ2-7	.	CASSYPGQNYEQYF	TGTGCCAGCAGCTATCCGGGACAAAACTACGAGCAGTACTTC
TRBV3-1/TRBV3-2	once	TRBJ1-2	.	CASSPDRTYGYTF	TGTGCCAGCAGCCCTGACAGGACCTATGGCTACACCTTC
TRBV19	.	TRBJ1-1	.	CASSIGPNVRAGRVEAFF	TGTGCCAGTAGTATAGGTCCCAACGTCAGGGCGGGACGGGTTGAAGCTTTCTTT
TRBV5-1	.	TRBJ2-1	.	CASSILQGNNEQFF	TGCGCCAGCAGCATCCTGCAGGGGAACAATGAGCAGTTCTTC
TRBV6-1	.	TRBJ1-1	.	CASTLEEWNTEAFF	TGTGCCAGCACTCTAGAGGAGTGGAACACTGAAGCTTTCTTT
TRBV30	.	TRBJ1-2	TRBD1	CAWSVLPPDRGIGYTF	TGTGCCTGGAGTGTACTCCCTCCGGACAGGGGGATCGGCTACACCTTC
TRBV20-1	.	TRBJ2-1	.	CSVPYNEQFF	TGCAGTGTTCCGTACAATGAGCAGTTCTTC
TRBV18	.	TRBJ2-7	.	CASSPQGVGPYEQYF	TGTGCCAGCTCACCGCAAGGGGTAGGGCCCTACGAGCAGTACTTC
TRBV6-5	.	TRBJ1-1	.	CASRNRVGFHTEAFF	TGTGCCAGCAGGAACAGGGTTGGGTTCCACACTGAAGCTTTCTTT
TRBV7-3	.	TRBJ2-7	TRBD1	CASSTGTGNYEQYF	TGTGCCAGCAGCACCGGGACAGGGAACTACGAGCAGTACTTC
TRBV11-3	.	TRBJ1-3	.	CASSLSSGNTIYF	TGTGCCAGCAGCTTGAGCTCTGGAAACACCATATATTTT
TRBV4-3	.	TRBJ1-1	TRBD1	CASSQDSSRGLAEAFF	TGCGCCAGCAGCCAAGATAGTAGCAGGGGGTTAGCTGAAGCTTTCTTT
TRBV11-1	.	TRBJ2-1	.	CASSLVPRREQFF	TGTGCCAGCAGCTTAGTCCCGAGGAGGGAGCAGTTCTTC
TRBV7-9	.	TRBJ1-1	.	CASSRTGMGNTEAFF	TGTGCCAGCAGCCGGACGGGGATGGGGAACACTGAAGCTTTCTTT
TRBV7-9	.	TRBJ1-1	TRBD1	CASNGQVLNTEAFF	TGTGCCAGCAACGGACAGGTGTTGAACACTGAAGCTTTCTTT
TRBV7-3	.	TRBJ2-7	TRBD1	CASSRQGGTYEQYF	TGTGCCAGCAGCCGACAGGGGGGTACCTACGAGCAGTACTTC
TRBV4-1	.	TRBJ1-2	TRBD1	CASSPDRVGGYTF	TGCGCCAGCAGCCCGGACAGGGTAGGAGGCTACACCTTC
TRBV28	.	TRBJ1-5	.	CASSSDRRYQPQHF	TGTGCCAGCAGTTCTGACAGGCGGTATCAGCCCCAGCATTTT
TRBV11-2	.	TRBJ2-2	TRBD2	CASSPRTSGLSTGELFF	TGTGCCAGCAGCCCGCGGACTAGCGGGCTTAGTACCGGGGAGCTGTTTTTT
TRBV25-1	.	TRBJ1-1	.	CASNSGGSNTEAFF	TGTGCCAGCAATTCGGGGGGCTCGAACACTGAAGCTTTCTTT
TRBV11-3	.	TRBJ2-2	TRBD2	CASSEGRGITGELFF	TGTGCCAGCAGTGAAGGGCGGGGGATCACCGGGGAGCTGTTTTTT
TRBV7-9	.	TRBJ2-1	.	CASTRSGFQEQFF	TGTGCCAGCACCCGATCAGGGTTTCAGGAGCAGTTCTTC
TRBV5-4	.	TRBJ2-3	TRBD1	CASIPGRDRGPTDTQYF	TGTGCCAGCATCCCAGGTCGGGACAGGGGGCCGACAGATACGCAGTATTTT